This T cell receptor beta chain was captured in a study of neurological immune-mediated disorders. This clonotype was observed many times. What it binds is unknown. This CDR3 is 12 amino acids long. CDR1 is MDHEN and CDR2 is SYDVKM in the germline V gene. V lost 7 bases to trimming and J lost 4 bases, with 8 bases between them. Broader study findings: Neither clinical nor MRI features were found to be associated with the multiple sclerosis repertoire cluster.

5'RACE generated cDNA with 10-nucleotide random UMIs. TCRdb processed the 5' RACE reads anew with MiXCR; each CDR3 protein has one entry. The profile shows about 95,000 distinct CDR3 sequences, roughly 4% of them singletons. This clonotype originated in a young woman with multiple sclerosis. Sequenced sample: PBMCs. This chain links TRBV28 with TRBJ1-5; D not resolved. The CDR3 nucleotides are TGTGCCAGCAAATCTGGGAATCAGCCCCAGCATTTT. Protein: CASKSGNQPQHF.